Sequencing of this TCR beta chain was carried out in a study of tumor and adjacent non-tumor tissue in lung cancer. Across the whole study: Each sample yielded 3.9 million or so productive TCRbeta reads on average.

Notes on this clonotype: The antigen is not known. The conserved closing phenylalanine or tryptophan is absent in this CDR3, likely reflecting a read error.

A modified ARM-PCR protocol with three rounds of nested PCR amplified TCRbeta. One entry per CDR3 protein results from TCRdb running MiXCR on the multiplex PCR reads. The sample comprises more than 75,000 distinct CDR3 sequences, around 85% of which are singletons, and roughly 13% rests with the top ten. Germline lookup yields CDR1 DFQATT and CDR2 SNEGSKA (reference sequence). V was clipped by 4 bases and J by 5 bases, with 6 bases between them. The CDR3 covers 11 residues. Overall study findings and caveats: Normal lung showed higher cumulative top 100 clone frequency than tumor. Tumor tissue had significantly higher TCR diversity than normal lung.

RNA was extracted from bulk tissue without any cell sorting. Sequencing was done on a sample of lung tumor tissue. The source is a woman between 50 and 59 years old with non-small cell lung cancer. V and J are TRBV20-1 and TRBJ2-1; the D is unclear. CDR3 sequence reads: CSAKLNNEQFL. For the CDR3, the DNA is TGCAGTGCTAAGCTAAACAATGAGCAGTTCCTC.